This entry is about one T cell receptor (beta chain). This clone was counted once. Its binding antigen is unknown. Per-nucleotide qualities are absent, and no much larger clonotype sits a single base away. The data were taken from a study of blood T cell repertoires in COVID-19 (TCRdb year 2020). Regarding the research as a whole: Samples from collaborators originated in the United States, Italy and Spain and spanned both the acute and convalescent phases of COVID-19. The material from the prospective study consisted of cDNA or gDNA derived from T cells, B-cell-depleted T cells, or PBMCs. Deeply sampled blood TCRbeta repertoires from subjects exposed to, actively infected with, or recovered from COVID-19 were included in the dataset. A freely available public database, intended as a resource for researchers studying the immune response to SARS-CoV-2, is where the repertoires were released. Samples came from the ongoing ImmuneRACE study (first 160 participants) plus 1,254 subjects from 6 global collaborators. Sample metadata almost always included a de-identified subject ID, COVID-19 status, age in years and sex. Where available, HLA class I and class II types were obtained from metadata supplied by the sample provider rather than from assay-based typing. Points the paper makes about the study in general: Clinical and demographic metadata were provided uncurated, with the amount varying by source and participant.

Participants in the prospective study were enrolled through a virtual design, were aged roughly 18 to 100 years, and lived in fewer than 30 United States geographic areas. In the prospective study, cohorts were assigned on the basis of participant-reported clinical history obtained from a screening survey and a study questionnaire. Exposed participants had been in contact with someone with a PCR-confirmed or clinician-diagnosed COVID-19 case within 2 weeks of study entry. In the prospective study, whole blood, serum and a nasopharyngeal or oropharyngeal swab were collected from each participant by mobile phlebotomists. Participants in the prospective study had the option to provide additional blood draws and questionnaires over a roughly 2-month period. Before DNA extraction, prospective study blood samples were shipped either frozen or at room temperature. TCRbeta CDR3 regions were amplified from genomic DNA using the immunoSEQ Assay, a bias-controlled multiplex PCR. The source study handled its data this way. The number of nucleated cells in each sample was estimated from the amplification of reference gene primers within the assay. To quantify the absolute abundance of each unique TCRbeta CDR3 rearrangement, sequence reads were collapsed and filtered. Productive Simpson clonality was computed per sample as the square root of Simpson's diversity index over productive rearrangements. This immuneACCESS table, as held by TCRdb, lists in-frame sequences with V and J called but not all clones. Of the missing ones, under half trace to an unresolved V gene in checked studies; the others have no known cause. For V, J and clone size, that table is used; D and trimming come from the DNA. Present in this sample are 150,000 or so clones, around 90% of which were seen just once. The ten most abundant clones make up over 4% of the sample.

The CDR3 starts with the cysteine, ends with the phenylalanine, and has 16 residues. Only the CDR3 part of the read is kept: 48 bases, read in frame from the first base. Specimen: PBMCs or T cells enriched from blood (not recorded which). The chain uses TRBV21-1 and TRBJ2-7; TRBD1 is taken as the D call from the table, unchecked against the DNA. TRBV21-1 is assigned pseudogene status. The origin of this receptor is a woman in her forties who had been exposed to COVID-19. The CDR3 corresponds to CASRIFRDRRTYEQYF. The DNA is as follows: TGTGCCAGCAGAATTTTCCGGGACAGGAGGACCTACGAGCAGTACTTC.